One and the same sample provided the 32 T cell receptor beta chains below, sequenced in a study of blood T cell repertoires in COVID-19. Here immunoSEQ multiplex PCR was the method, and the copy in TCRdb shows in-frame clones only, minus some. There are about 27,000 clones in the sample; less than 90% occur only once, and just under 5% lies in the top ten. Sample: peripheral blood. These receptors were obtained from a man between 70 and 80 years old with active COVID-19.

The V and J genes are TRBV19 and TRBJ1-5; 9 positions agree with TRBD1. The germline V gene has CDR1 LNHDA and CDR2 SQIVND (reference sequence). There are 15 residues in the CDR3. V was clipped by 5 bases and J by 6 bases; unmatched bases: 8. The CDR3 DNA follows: TGTGCCAGTAGTGAGGGAACAGGGGGCTCTCAGCCCCAGCATTTT. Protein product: CASSEGTGGSQPQHF.

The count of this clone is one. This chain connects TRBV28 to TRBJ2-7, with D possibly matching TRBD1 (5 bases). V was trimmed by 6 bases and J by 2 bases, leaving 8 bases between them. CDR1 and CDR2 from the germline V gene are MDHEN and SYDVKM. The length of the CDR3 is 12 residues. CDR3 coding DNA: TGTGCCAGCAGGCCAGGGACCTACGAGCAGTACTTC. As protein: CASRPGTYEQYF.

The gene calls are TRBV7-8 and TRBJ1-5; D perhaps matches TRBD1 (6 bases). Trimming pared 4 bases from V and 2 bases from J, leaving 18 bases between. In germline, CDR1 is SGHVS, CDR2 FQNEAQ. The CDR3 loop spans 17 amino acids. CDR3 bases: TGTGCCAGCAGCTCTATGGGGGCGATCCGCGGCAATCAGCCCCAGCATTTT. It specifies CASSSMGAIRGNQPQHF.

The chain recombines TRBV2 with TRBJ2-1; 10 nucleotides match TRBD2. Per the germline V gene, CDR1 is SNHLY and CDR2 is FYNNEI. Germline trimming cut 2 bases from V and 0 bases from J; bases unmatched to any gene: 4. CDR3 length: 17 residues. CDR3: CASSELAGALSYNEQFF. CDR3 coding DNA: TGTGCCAGCAGTGAACTAGCGGGGGCTCTCTCCTACAATGAGCAGTTCTTC.

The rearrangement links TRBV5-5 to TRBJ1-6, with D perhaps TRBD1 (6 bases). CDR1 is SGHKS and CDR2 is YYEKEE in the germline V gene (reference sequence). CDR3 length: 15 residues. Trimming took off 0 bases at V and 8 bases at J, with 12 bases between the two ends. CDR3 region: CASSLEGTRDSPLHF. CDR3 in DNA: TGTGCCAGCAGCTTGGAAGGGACAAGGGATTCACCCCTCCACTTT.

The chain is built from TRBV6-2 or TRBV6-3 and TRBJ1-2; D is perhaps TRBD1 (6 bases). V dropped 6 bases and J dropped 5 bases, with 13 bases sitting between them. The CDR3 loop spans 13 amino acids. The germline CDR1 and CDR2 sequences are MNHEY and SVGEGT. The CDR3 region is CASSRTRGYGYTF. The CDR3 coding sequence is TGTGCCAGCAGCCGGACAAGGGGGTATGGCTACACCTTC.

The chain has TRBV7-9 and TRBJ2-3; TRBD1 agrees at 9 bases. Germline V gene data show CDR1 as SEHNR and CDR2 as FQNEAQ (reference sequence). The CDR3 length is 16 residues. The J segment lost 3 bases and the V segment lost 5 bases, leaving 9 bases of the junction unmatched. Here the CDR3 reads CASSIIQGALTDTQYF. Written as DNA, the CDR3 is TGTGCCAGCAGCATAATACAGGGGGCGCTGACAGATACGCAGTATTTT.

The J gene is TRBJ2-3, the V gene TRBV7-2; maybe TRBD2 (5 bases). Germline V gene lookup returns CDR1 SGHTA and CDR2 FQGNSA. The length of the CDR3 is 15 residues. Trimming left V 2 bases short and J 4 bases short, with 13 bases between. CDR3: CASSLRGRRADTQYF. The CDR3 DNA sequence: TGTGCCAGCAGCTTACGGGGTCGTCGGGCAGATACGCAGTATTTT.

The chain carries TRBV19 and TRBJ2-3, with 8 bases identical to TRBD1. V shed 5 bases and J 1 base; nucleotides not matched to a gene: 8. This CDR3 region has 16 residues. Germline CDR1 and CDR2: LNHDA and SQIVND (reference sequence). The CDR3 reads CASSVRTGTGTDTQYF. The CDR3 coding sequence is TGTGCCAGTAGTGTACGGACAGGGACCGGCACAGATACGCAGTATTTT.

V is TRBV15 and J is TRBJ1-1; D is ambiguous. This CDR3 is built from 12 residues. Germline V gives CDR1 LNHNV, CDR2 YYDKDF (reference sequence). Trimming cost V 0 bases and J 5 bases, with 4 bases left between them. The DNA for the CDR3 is TGTGCCACCAGCAGAGATCAGACTGAAGCTTTCTTT. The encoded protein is CATSRDQTEAFF.

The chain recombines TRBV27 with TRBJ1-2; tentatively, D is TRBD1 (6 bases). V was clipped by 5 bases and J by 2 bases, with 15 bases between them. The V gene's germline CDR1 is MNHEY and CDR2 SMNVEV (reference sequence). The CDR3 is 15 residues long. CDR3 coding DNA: TGTGCCAGCAGTCCTAGGACAGCCTTGAACTATGGCTACACCTTC. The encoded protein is CASSPRTALNYGYTF.

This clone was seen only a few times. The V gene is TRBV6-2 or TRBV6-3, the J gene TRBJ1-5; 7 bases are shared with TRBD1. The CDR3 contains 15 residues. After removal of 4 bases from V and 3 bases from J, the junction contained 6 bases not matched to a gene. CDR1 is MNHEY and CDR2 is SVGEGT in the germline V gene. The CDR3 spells CASSSNRGNNQPQHF. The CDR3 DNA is TGTGCCAGCAGTTCAAACAGGGGCAACAATCAGCCCCAGCATTTT.

DNA for the CDR3: TGTGCCAGCAGTTACTCGGGTAGCGGGGTAAATGAGCAGTTCTTC. Protein sequence: CASSYSGSGVNEQFF. The rearrangement uses TRBV6-5 and TRBJ2-1; TRBD2 aligns across 8 bases. Germline V CDR1 and CDR2: MNHEY, SVGAGI. The CDR3 runs to 15 residues. Germline trimming cut 0 bases from V and 7 bases from J; bases unmatched to any gene: 5.

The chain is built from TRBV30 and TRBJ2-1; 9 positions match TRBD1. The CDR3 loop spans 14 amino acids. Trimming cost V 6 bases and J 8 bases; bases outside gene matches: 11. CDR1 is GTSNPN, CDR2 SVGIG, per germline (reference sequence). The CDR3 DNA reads TGTGCCTGCGCCGGGACAGGGAATTTGGATGAGCAGTTCTTC. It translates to CACAGTGNLDEQFF.

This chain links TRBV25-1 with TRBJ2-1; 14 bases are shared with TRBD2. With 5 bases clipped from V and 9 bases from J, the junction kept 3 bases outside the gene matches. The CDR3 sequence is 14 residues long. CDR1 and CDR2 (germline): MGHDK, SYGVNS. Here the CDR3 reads CASSRTSGGFEQFF. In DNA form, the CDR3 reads TGTGCCAGCAGTCGGACTAGCGGGGGGTTTGAGCAGTTCTTC.

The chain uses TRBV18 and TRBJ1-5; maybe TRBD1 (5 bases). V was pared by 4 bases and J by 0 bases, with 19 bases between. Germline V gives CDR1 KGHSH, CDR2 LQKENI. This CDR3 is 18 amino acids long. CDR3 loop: CASSRVGALVGSNQPQHF. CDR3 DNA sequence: TGTGCCAGCTCACGGGTAGGGGCCCTGGTCGGTAGCAATCAGCCCCAGCATTTT.

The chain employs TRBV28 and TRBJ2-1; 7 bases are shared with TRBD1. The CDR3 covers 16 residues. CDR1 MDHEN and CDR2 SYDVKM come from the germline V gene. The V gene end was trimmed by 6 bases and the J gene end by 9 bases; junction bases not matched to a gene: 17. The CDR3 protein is CASSPGWGQILAEQFF. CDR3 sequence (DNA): TGTGCCAGCAGCCCGGGGTGGGGACAGATTCTGGCTGAGCAGTTCTTC.

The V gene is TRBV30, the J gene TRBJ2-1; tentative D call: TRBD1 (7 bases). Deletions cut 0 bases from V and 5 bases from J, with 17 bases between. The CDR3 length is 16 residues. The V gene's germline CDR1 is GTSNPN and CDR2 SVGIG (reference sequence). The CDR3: CAWSVFGGGSNNEQFF. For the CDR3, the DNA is TGTGCCTGGAGTGTATTTGGAGGGGGCAGTAACAATGAGCAGTTCTTC. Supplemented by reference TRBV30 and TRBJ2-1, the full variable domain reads SQTIHQWPATLVQPVGSPLSLECTVEGTSNPNLYWYRQAAGRGLQLLFYSVGIGQISSEVPQNLSASRPQDRQFILSSKKLLLSDSGFYLCAWSVFGGGSNNEQFFGPGTRLTVL.

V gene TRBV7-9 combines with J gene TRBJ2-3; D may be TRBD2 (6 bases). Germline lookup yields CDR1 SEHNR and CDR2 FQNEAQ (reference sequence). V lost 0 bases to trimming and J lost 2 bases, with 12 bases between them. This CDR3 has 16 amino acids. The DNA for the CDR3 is TGTGCCAGCAGCTTAGCGCACGGGGGACCCACAGATACGCAGTATTTT. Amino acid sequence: CASSLAHGGPTDTQYF.

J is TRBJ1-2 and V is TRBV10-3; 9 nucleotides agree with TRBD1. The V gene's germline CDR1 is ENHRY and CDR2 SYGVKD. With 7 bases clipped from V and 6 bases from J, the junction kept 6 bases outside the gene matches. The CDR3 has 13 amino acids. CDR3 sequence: CAITRTGDDGYTF. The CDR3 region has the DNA TGTGCCATCACCCGGACAGGGGATGATGGCTACACCTTC.

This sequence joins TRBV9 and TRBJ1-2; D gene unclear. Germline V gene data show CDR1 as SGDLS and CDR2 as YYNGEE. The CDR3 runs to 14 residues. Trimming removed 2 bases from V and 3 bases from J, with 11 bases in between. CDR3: CASSVGRGDYGYTF. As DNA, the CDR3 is TGTGCCAGCAGCGTGGGCCGCGGGGACTATGGCTACACCTTC.

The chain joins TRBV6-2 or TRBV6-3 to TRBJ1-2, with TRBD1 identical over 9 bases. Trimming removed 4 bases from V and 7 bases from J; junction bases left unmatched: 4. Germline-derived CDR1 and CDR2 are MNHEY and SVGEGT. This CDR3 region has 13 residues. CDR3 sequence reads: CASSSTGGFGYTF. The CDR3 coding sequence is TGTGCCAGCAGTTCTACAGGGGGCTTTGGCTACACCTTC.

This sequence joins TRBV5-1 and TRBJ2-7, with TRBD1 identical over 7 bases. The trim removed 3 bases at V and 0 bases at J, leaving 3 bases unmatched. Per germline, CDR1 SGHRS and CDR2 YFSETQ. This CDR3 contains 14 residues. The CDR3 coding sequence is TGCGCCAGCAGCTCCGGGACAGTCTCCTACGAGCAGTACTTC. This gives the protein CASSSGTVSYEQYF.

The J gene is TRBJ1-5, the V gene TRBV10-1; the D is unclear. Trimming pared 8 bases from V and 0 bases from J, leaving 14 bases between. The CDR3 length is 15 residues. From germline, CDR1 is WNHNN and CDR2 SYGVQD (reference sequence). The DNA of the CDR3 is TGCGCCAGCTCCCGCGGGGAGCTTAGCAATCAGCCCCAGCATTTT. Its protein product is CASSRGELSNQPQHF.

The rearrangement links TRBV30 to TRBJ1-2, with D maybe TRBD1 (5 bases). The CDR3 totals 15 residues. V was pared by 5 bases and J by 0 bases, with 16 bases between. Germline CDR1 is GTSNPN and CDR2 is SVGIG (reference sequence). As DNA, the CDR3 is TGTGCCTGGTTCGGCAGGGTACTGGCTAACTATGGCTACACCTTC. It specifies CAWFGRVLANYGYTF.

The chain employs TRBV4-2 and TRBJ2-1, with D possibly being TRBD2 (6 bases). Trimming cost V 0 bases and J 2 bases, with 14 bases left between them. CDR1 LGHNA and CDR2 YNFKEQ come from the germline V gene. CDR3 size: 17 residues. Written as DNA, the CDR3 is TGTGCCAGCAGCCAAGAGGTCATGGACTATCCCTACAATGAGCAGTTCTTC. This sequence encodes CASSQEVMDYPYNEQFF.

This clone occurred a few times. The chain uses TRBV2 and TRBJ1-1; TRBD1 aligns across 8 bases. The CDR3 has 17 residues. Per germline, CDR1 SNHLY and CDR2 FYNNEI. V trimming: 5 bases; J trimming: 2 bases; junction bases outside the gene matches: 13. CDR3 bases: TGTGCCAGCAGTTCTTCCTTTACGGACAGGGTAAACACTGAAGCTTTCTTT. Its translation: CASSSSFTDRVNTEAFF.

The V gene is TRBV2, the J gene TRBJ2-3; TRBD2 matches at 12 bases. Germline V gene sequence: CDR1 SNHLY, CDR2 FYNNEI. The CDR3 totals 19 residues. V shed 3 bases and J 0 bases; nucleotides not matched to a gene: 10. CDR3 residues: CASSDFRLAGDSSTDTQYF. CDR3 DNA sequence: TGTGCCAGCAGTGACTTTAGACTAGCGGGGGATTCTAGCACAGATACGCAGTATTTT.

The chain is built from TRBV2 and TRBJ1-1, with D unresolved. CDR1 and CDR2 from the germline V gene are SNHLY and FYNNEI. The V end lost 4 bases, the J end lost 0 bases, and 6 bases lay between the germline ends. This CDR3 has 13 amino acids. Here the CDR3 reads CASSGTVNTEAFF. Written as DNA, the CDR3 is TGTGCCAGCAGTGGAACAGTGAACACTGAAGCTTTCTTT.

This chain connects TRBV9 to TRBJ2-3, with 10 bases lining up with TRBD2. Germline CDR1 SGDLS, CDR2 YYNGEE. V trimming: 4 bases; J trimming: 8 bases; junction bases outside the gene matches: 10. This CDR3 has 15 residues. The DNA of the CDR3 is TGTGCCAGCAGCCCCGCCAGCGGGGGGGCCGGTACGCAGTATTTT. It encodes CASSPASGGAGTQYF.

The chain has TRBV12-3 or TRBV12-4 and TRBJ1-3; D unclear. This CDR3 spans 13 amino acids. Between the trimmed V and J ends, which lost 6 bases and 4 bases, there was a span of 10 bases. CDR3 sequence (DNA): TGTGCCAGCAGCTGGGGAGGGGGAAACACCATATATTTT. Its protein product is CASSWGGGNTIYF.

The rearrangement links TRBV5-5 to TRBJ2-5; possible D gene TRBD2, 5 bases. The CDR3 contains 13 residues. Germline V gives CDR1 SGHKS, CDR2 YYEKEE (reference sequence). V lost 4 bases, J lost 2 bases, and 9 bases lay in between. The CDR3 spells CASSDGNQETQYF. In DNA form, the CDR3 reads TGTGCCAGCAGCGACGGGAATCAAGAGACCCAGTACTTC.